A selection of T cell receptor beta chains follows, all from one sample in a study of CD8+ T cells in alopecia areata. Profiled with immunoSEQ multiplex PCR; TCRdb holds only in-frame clones, not every one. The sample includes some 110,000 clones, around 58% of them seen just once. This specimen consisted of CD8+ T cells sorted from blood, obtained at week 4, from a patient treated with tofacitinib. The receptors were gathered from a human donor with alopecia areata. The CDR3 runs from the conserved cysteine through the conserved F or W. A D gene is named only where the DNA matches it firmly. Clone size is stated in some rows and not others, as once, few, many or a class when expanded.

DNA: TGTGCCAGCAGCGTAGGGTTTGAGGGGATTACTAACTATGGCTACACCTTC
CDR3: CASSVGFEGITNYGYTF
D: -
size: -
V: TRBV9
J: TRBJ1-2

DNA: TGCAGCGCTGAGGGACAGCCCGGGGCTCAGTTCTTC
CDR3: CSAEGQPGAQFF
D: TRBD1
size: -
V: TRBV29-1
J: TRBJ2-1

DNA: TGTGCCTGGAGTGTGGCCAGTAACAATGAGCAGTTCTTC
CDR3: CAWSVASNNEQFF
D: -
size: -
V: TRBV30
J: TRBJ2-1

DNA: TGCGCCAGTCCCCGGAGACAGGGGTACGAGCAGTACTTC
CDR3: CASPRRQGYEQYF
D: TRBD1
size: few
V: TRBV5-1
J: TRBJ2-7

DNA: TGCGCCAGCAGCTGGGGGGACAAGGATGGCTACACCTTC
CDR3: CASSWGDKDGYTF
D: -
size: -
V: TRBV5-1
J: TRBJ1-2

DNA: TGTGCCAGCAGCGACCCAGACAGATTCTATGGCTACACCTTC
CDR3: CASSDPDRFYGYTF
D: -
size: once
V: TRBV7-9
J: TRBJ1-2

DNA: TGTGCCAGTAGATTTCAGTCGAGCACTGAAGCTTTCTTT
CDR3: CASRFQSSTEAFF
D: -
size: -
V: TRBV13
J: TRBJ1-1

DNA: TGTGCCAGCAGCCCCCGGACAGGGGATGGCTACACCTTC
CDR3: CASSPRTGDGYTF
D: TRBD1
size: -
V: TRBV7-9
J: TRBJ1-2

DNA: TGTGCCAGCAGCCAAGATCAGGGACCCACCTACGAGCAGTACTTC
CDR3: CASSQDQGPTYEQYF
D: -
size: few
V: TRBV4-2
J: TRBJ2-7

DNA: TGCGCCAGCAGCTCCCCAGTACAGGGAGCCCAAGAGACCCAGTACTTC
CDR3: CASSSPVQGAQETQYF
D: -
size: -
V: TRBV4-1
J: TRBJ2-5

DNA: TGTGCCAGCAGACCACCAGGGGGCTCTGGGGCCAACGTCCTGACTTTC
CDR3: CASRPPGGSGANVLTF
D: TRBD1
size: -
V: TRBV4-2
J: TRBJ2-6

DNA: TGTGCCTGGAGTGTACTAGGGTTGGGGAGTGAGCAGTTCTTC
CDR3: CAWSVLGLGSEQFF
D: -
size: -
V: TRBV30
J: TRBJ2-1

DNA: TGTGCCAGCAGCTTAGGGGGCCTGGACAGGGGCGGGGGCTACACCTTC
CDR3: CASSLGGLDRGGGYTF
D: TRBD1
size: -
V: TRBV7-2
J: TRBJ1-2

DNA: TGTGCCAGCAGCCACGGACAGGGATTGAACGAGCAGTACTTC
CDR3: CASSHGQGLNEQYF
D: TRBD1
size: -
V: TRBV7-2
J: TRBJ2-7

DNA: TGTGCCAGCAGTCCCACTTGGGGCTACACCTTC
CDR3: CASSPTWGYTF
D: -
size: -
V: TRBV27
J: TRBJ1-2

DNA: TGCGCCAGCAGCCTGGATCGGATTGGCTACACCTTC
CDR3: CASSLDRIGYTF
D: -
size: once
V: TRBV5-1
J: TRBJ1-2

DNA: TGTGCCATCAGTGCTCCCGGGACAGGGGCCCACGAGCAGTACTTC
CDR3: CAISAPGTGAHEQYF
D: TRBD1
size: -
V: TRBV10-3
J: TRBJ2-7

DNA: TGTGCCTGGAGCCTTGAGTATGGCTACACCTTC
CDR3: CAWSLEYGYTF
D: -
size: -
V: TRBV30
J: TRBJ1-2

DNA: TGTGCCAGCAGCTCCCGGACAGATGGCTACACCTTC
CDR3: CASSSRTDGYTF
D: -
size: -
V: TRBV7-9
J: TRBJ1-2

DNA: TGTGCCAGCAGCGACCGACAGGGGGCTGGAGAGACCCAGTACTTC
CDR3: CASSDRQGAGETQYF
D: TRBD1
size: few
V: TRBV13
J: TRBJ2-5

DNA: TGTGCCAGCAGCGTTGGGCAGTGGGAGACCCAGTACTTC
CDR3: CASSVGQWETQYF
D: -
size: -
V: TRBV9
J: TRBJ2-5

DNA: TGCAGCGTCGCAACCGGCACCTACAATGAGCAGTTCTTC
CDR3: CSVATGTYNEQFF
D: -
size: few
V: TRBV29-1
J: TRBJ2-1

DNA: TGCAGCGTTTGTCTCAGGGACACCGGGGAGCTGTTTTTT
CDR3: CSVCLRDTGELFF
D: -
size: few
V: TRBV29-1
J: TRBJ2-2

DNA: TGTGCCAGCAGCCCCGGGACGAATGAGCAGTTCTTC
CDR3: CASSPGTNEQFF
D: -
size: once
V: TRBV7-9
J: TRBJ2-1